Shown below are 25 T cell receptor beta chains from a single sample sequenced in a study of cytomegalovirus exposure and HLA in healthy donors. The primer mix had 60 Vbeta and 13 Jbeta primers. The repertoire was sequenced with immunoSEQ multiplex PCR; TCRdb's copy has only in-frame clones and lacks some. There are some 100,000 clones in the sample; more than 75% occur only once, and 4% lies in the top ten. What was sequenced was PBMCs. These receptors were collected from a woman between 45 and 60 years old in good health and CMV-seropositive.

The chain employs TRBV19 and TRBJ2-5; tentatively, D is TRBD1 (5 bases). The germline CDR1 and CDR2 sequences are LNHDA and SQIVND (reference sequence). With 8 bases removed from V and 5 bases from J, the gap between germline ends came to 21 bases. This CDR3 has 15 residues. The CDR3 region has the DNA TGTGCCAGTCCAGGGCGGCTGCCTGAAGGGGAGACCCAGTACTTC. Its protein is CASPGRLPEGETQYF.

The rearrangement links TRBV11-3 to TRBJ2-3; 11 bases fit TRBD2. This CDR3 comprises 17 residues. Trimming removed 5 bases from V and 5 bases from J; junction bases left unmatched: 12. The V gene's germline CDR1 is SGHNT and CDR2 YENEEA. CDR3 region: CASSLSFGTSGRDTQYF. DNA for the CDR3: TGTGCCAGCAGCCTATCATTCGGGACTAGCGGACGAGATACGCAGTATTTT.

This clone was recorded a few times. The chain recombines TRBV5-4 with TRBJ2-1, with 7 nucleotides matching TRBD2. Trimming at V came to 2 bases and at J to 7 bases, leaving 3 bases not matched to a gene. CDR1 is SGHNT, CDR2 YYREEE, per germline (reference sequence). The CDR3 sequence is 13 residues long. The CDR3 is CASSLMGGNEQFF. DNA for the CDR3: TGTGCCAGCAGCTTAATGGGGGGGAATGAGCAGTTCTTC. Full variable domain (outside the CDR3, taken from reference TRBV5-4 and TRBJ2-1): ETGVTQSPTHLIKTRGQQVTLRCSSQSGHNTVSWYQQALGQGPQFIFQYYREEENGRGNFPPRFSGLQFPNYSSELNVNALELDDSALYLCASSLMGGNEQFFGPGTRLTVL.

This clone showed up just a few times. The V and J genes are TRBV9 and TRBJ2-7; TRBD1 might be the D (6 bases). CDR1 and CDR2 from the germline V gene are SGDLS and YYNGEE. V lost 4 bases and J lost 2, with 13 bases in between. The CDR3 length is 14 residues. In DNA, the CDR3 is TGTGCCAGCAGCTCCGACAGGCCGACCTACGAGCAGTACTTC. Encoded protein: CASSSDRPTYEQYF.

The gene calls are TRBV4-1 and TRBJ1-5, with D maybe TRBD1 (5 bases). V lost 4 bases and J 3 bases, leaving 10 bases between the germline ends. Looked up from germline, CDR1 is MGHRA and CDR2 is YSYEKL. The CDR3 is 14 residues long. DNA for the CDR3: TGCGCCAGCAGCCGAGCAGGGATCAATCAGCCCCAGCATTTT. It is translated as CASSRAGINQPQHF.

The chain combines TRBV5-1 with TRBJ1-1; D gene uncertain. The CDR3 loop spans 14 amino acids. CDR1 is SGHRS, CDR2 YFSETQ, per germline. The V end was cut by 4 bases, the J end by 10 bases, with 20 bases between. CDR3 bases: TGCGCCAGCAGCCCCAAACCGGGGTCTGGTGCAGCTTTCTTT. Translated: CASSPKPGSGAAFF.

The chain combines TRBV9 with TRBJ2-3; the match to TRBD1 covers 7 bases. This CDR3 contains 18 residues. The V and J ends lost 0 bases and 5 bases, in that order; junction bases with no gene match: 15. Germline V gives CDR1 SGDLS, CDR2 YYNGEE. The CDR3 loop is CASSVARAPGGEVDTQYF. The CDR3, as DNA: TGTGCCAGCAGCGTAGCTCGGGCCCCAGGGGGAGAAGTAGATACGCAGTATTTT.

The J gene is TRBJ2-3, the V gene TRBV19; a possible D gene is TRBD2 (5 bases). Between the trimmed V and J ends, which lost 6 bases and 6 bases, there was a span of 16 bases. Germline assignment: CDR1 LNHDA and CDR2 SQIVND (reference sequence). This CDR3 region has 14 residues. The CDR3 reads CASSLGLPGDTQYF. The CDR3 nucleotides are TGTGCCAGTAGCCTGGGTCTCCCGGGGGATACGCAGTATTTT.

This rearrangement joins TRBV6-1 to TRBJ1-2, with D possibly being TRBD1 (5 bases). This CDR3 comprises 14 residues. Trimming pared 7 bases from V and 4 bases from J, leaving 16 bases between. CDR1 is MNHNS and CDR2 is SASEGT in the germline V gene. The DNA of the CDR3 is TGTGCCAGCATAGTGGGGCCTTATGCCTATGGCTACACCTTC. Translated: CASIVGPYAYGYTF.

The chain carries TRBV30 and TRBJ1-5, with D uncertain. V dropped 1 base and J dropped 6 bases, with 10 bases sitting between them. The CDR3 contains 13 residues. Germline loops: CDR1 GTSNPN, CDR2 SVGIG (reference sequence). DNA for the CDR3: TGTGCCTGGAGTGGCGACGGCGGTCAGCCCCAGCATTTT. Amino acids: CAWSGDGGQPQHF.

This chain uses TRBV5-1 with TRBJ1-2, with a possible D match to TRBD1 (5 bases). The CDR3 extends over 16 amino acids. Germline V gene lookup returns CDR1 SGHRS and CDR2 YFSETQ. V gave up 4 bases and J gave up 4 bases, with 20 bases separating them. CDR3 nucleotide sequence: TGCGCCAGCAGCCTGGTAGGGGCGCAAGGTCCCTATGGCTACACCTTC. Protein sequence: CASSLVGAQGPYGYTF.

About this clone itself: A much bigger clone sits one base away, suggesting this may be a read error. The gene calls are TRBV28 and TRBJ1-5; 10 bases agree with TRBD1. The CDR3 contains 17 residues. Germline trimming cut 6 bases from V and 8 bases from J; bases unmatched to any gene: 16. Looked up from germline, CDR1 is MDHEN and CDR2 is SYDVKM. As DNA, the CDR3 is TGTGCCAGCAGCTCGCCGGGACAGGGGCGAGTCGGTAAGCCCCAGCATTTT. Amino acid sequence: CASSSPGQGRVGKPQHF.

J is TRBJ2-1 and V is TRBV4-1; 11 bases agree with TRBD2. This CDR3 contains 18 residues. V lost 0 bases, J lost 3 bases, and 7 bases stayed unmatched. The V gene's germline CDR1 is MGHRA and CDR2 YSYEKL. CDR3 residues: CASSQEGLAGGFYNEQFF. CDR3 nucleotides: TGCGCCAGCAGCCAAGAAGGTCTAGCGGGAGGATTCTACAATGAGCAGTTCTTC.

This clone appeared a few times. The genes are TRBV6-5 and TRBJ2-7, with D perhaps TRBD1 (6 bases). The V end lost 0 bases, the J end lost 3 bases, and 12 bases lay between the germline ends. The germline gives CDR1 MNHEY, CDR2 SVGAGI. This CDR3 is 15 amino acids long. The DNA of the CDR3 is TGTGCCAGCAGTTACTCAAGACAGGCGGACTACGAGCAGTACTTC. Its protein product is CASSYSRQADYEQYF.

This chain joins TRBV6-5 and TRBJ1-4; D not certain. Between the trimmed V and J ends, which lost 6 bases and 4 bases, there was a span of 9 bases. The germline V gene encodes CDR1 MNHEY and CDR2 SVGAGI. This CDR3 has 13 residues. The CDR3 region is CASSPTLNEKLFF. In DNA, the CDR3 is TGTGCCAGCAGCCCTACTCTTAATGAAAAACTGTTTTTT.

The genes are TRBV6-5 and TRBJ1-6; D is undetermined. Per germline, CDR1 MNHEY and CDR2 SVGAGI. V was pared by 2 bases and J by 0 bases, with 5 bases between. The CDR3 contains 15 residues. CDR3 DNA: TGTGCCAGCAGTTACGGTAGCTCCTATAATTCACCCCTCCACTTT. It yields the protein CASSYGSSYNSPLHF.

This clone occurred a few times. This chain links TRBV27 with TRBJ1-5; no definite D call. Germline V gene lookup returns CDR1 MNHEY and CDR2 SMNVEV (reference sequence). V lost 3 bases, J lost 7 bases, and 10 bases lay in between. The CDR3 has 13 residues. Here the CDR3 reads CASSFQVGQPQHF. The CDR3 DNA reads TGTGCCAGCAGTTTCCAGGTAGGACAGCCCCAGCATTTT.

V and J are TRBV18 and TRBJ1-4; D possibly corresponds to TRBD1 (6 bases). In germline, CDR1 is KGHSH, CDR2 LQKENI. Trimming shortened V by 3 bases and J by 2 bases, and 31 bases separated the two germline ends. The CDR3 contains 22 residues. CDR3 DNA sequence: TGTGCCAGCTCACCCCTAGGTAATTTCACGGGGGGCAGGGATAATACTAATGAAAAACTGTTTTTT. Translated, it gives CASSPLGNFTGGRDNTNEKLFF.

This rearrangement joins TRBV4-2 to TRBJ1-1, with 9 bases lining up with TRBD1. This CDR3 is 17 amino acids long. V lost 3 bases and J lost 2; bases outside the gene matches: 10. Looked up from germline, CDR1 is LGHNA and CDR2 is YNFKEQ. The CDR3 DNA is TGTGCCAGCAGCCACGCAACCCCGGGACAGGGAAACACTGAAGCTTTCTTT. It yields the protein CASSHATPGQGNTEAFF.

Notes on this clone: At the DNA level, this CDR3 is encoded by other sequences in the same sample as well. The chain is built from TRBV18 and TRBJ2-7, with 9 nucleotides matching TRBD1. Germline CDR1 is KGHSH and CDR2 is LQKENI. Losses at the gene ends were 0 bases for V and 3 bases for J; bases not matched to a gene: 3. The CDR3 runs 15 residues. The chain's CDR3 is CASSPPSGQGYEQYF. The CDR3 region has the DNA TGTGCCAGCTCACCACCGTCGGGACAGGGCTACGAGCAGTACTTC.

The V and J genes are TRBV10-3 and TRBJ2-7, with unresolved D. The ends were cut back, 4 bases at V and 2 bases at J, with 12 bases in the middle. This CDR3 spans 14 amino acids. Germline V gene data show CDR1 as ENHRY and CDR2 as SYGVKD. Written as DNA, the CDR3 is TGTGCCATCAGTGGAAGCCGCGGAACCTACGAGCAGTACTTC. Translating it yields CAISGSRGTYEQYF.

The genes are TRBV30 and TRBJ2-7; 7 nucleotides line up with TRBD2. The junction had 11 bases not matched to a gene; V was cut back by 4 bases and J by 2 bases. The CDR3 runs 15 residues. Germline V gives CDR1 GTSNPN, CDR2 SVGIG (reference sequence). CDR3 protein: CAWTETARGTYEQYF. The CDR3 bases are TGTGCCTGGACCGAAACGGCGCGGGGGACCTACGAGCAGTACTTC.

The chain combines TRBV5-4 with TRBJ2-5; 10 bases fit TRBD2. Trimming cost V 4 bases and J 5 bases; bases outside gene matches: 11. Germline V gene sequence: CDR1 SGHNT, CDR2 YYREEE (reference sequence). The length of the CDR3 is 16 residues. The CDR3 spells CASSGRERGGGETQYF. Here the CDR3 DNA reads TGTGCCAGCAGCGGGAGAGAGCGGGGGGGCGGTGAGACCCAGTACTTC.

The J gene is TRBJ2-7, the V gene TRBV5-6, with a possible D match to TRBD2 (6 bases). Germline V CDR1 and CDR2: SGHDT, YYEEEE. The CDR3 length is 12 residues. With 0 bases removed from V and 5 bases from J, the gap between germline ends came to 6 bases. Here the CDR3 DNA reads TGTGCCAGCAGCTTGGGCGGGGACGAGCAGTACTTC. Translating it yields CASSLGGDEQYF. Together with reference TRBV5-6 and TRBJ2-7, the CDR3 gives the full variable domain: DAGVTQSPTHLIKTRGQQVTLRCSPKSGHDTVSWYQQALGQGPQFIFQYYEEEERQRGNFPDRFSGHQFPNYSSELNVNALLLGDSALYLCASSLGGDEQYFGPGTRLTVT.

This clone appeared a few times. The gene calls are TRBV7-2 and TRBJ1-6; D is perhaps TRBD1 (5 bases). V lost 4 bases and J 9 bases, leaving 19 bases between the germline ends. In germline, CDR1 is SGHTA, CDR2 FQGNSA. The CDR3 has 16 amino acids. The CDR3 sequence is CASSSPGGVGSSPLHF. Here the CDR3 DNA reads TGTGCCAGCAGCTCCCCTGGGGGGGTAGGAAGTTCACCCCTCCACTTT.